Listed below are T cell receptor beta chains from one sample, sequenced in a study of STAT5B mutations in CD4+ large granular lymphocyte leukemia. TCRdb keeps only in-frame clones here, not all; method: immunoSEQ multiplex PCR. Among about 50,000 clones listed, about 86% were seen once. Specimen: CD4+ T cells from blood buffy coats. The receptor set was obtained from a human donor in good health. Both conserved end residues are part of each CDR3. The order of the fields is V gene, J gene, clone size, CDR3 protein. Not all rows give a size; the values are once, few, many and, for expanded clones, a class.

v_gene: TRBV4-1; j_gene: TRBJ1-6; abundance: NA; CDR3aa: CASSQGGERNSPLHF
v_gene: TRBV27; j_gene: TRBJ2-7; abundance: NA; CDR3aa: CASSASGGDYEQYF
v_gene: TRBV9; j_gene: TRBJ1-5; abundance: NA; CDR3aa: CASSALGGQGQPQHF
v_gene: TRBV13; j_gene: TRBJ1-1; abundance: NA; CDR3aa: CASSFWGRDTEAFF
v_gene: TRBV5-1; j_gene: TRBJ2-1; abundance: NA; CDR3aa: CASSSRLAGNYDEQFF
v_gene: TRBV29-1; j_gene: TRBJ2-5; abundance: NA; CDR3aa: CSFTHPWVETQYF
v_gene: TRBV1; j_gene: TRBJ2-3; abundance: NA; CDR3aa: CTSTRSGLEGDTQYF
v_gene: TRBV10-3; j_gene: TRBJ1-2; abundance: NA; CDR3aa: CAIRDRGDYGYTF
v_gene: TRBV6-6; j_gene: TRBJ2-7; abundance: NA; CDR3aa: CASRYDRTEAFEQYF
v_gene: TRBV20-1; j_gene: TRBJ1-2; abundance: NA; CDR3aa: CSARQGNGYTF
v_gene: TRBV6-5; j_gene: TRBJ1-1; abundance: NA; CDR3aa: CASSYRANTEAFF
v_gene: TRBV25-1; j_gene: TRBJ1-6; abundance: NA; CDR3aa: CASSGASSLHSPLHF
v_gene: TRBV2; j_gene: TRBJ1-1; abundance: NA; CDR3aa: CASIRAGWSTEAFF
v_gene: TRBV7-9; j_gene: TRBJ1-5; abundance: NA; CDR3aa: CASSPQSGNQPQHF
v_gene: TRBV2; j_gene: TRBJ1-1; abundance: once; CDR3aa: CASSGPGVTEAFF
v_gene: TRBV19; j_gene: TRBJ2-7; abundance: NA; CDR3aa: CASSIAGEQYF
v_gene: TRBV5-1; j_gene: TRBJ2-2; abundance: few; CDR3aa: CASSLDIGTGELFF
v_gene: TRBV30; j_gene: TRBJ1-3; abundance: NA; CDR3aa: CAWSVGDRGPGNTIYF
v_gene: TRBV7-3; j_gene: TRBJ2-6; abundance: NA; CDR3aa: CASSLGGISGANVLTF
v_gene: TRBV5-4; j_gene: TRBJ1-2; abundance: NA; CDR3aa: CASGTGGGFSYTF
v_gene: TRBV29-1; j_gene: TRBJ1-3; abundance: NA; CDR3aa: CSVFTGSGNTIYF
v_gene: TRBV5-1; j_gene: TRBJ2-7; abundance: NA; CDR3aa: CASSGGPSSYEQYF
v_gene: TRBV12-5; j_gene: TRBJ1-4; abundance: once; CDR3aa: CASGLGQGKTNEKLFF
v_gene: TRBV13; j_gene: NA; abundance: once; CDR3aa: CASNSARGRSYEQYF
v_gene: TRBV6-4; j_gene: TRBJ2-2; abundance: NA; CDR3aa: CASSVSGENTGELFF
v_gene: TRBV15; j_gene: TRBJ2-2; abundance: NA; CDR3aa: CATSRVPGELFF
v_gene: TRBV5-4; j_gene: TRBJ2-5; abundance: once; CDR3aa: CASSFPIRLPETQYF
v_gene: TRBV9; j_gene: TRBJ2-6; abundance: NA; CDR3aa: CASSPRDRWSSGANVLTF
v_gene: TRBV2; j_gene: TRBJ1-1; abundance: NA; CDR3aa: CARTRRGKNTEAFF
v_gene: TRBV6-5; j_gene: TRBJ1-3; abundance: few; CDR3aa: CASRTGGNTIYF
v_gene: TRBV11-2; j_gene: TRBJ2-1; abundance: NA; CDR3aa: CASSPPGQMQGMNEQFF
v_gene: TRBV30; j_gene: TRBJ2-7; abundance: once; CDR3aa: CAWFGNSYEQYF
v_gene: TRBV10-3; j_gene: TRBJ1-3; abundance: once; CDR3aa: CAISGKGSTIYF
v_gene: TRBV29-1; j_gene: TRBJ2-7; abundance: NA; CDR3aa: CSIEGTGYEQYF
v_gene: TRBV5-1; j_gene: TRBJ2-1; abundance: NA; CDR3aa: CASSVRGQPSNEQFF
v_gene: TRBV7-6; j_gene: TRBJ2-3; abundance: NA; CDR3aa: CASSRPRGGTTDTQYF
v_gene: TRBV10-2; j_gene: TRBJ1-4; abundance: NA; CDR3aa: CATKTGDATNEKLFF
v_gene: TRBV7-6; j_gene: TRBJ1-3; abundance: NA; CDR3aa: CASSFSYGQGSGNTIYF
v_gene: TRBV5-1; j_gene: TRBJ2-7; abundance: NA; CDR3aa: CASTTRGGSSYEQYF
v_gene: TRBV5-1; j_gene: TRBJ1-2; abundance: NA; CDR3aa: CASSLGIQGPGGYTF
v_gene: TRBV11-3; j_gene: TRBJ2-7; abundance: NA; CDR3aa: CASSQGPLGEQYF